This is a list of T cell receptor beta chains from one sample in a study of shared clonotypes between healthy human individuals. Repertoires were generated with immunoSEQ multiplex PCR, while TCRdb's copy carries only in-frame clones and drops some. The sample has 500,000 or so clones, 95% to 96% seen once. The specimen was naive CD4+ T cells sorted from blood. All receptors come from a woman in her 30s in good health. Both conserved end residues are part of each CDR3. The order of the fields is J gene, CDR3 length, V gene, clone size, D gene, CDR3 DNA, CDR3 protein. The D gene is left open where the match is weak. Size is stated for part of the rows, as once, few or many counts, or as a class when the clone is expanded.

J: TRBJ2-1
length: 15
V: TRBV15
size: NA
D: TRBD2
DNA: TGTGCCACCAGCTCCGGACTAGCGGGAGTGCGTGAGCAGTTCTTC
CDR3: CATSSGLAGVREQFF

J: TRBJ2-7
length: 11
V: TRBV20-1
size: NA
D: NA
DNA: TGCAGTGCTAGTACCTTAGTGCAGCAGTACTTC
CDR3: CSASTLVQQYF

J: TRBJ2-3
length: 13
V: TRBV7-7
size: NA
D: NA
DNA: TGTGCCAGCAGCCCCCGCCTGACAGATACGCAGTATTTT
CDR3: CASSPRLTDTQYF

J: TRBJ2-7
length: 17
V: TRBV2
size: NA
D: TRBD2
DNA: TGTGCCAGCAGTGAAGGTGGTCTAGCGGGGAGCTCCTACGAGCAGTACTTC
CDR3: CASSEGGLAGSSYEQYF

J: TRBJ2-1
length: 14
V: TRBV10-1
size: once
D: TRBD2
DNA: TGCGCCAGCGTAACTAGCGGGGACAACAATGAGCAGTTCTTC
CDR3: CASVTSGDNNEQFF

J: TRBJ2-1
length: 15
V: TRBV7-2
size: NA
D: TRBD2
DNA: TGTGCCAGCAGCCCGCGGACTAGTTCCTACAATGAGCAGTTCTTC
CDR3: CASSPRTSSYNEQFF

J: TRBJ2-6
length: 17
V: TRBV27
size: NA
D: TRBD1
DNA: TGTGCCAGCACCCGGACAGGGGGCGCTTCTGGGGCCAACGTCCTGACTTTC
CDR3: CASTRTGGASGANVLTF

J: TRBJ2-5
length: 17
V: TRBV13
size: NA
D: TRBD2
DNA: TGTGCCAGCAGCCGCTCTAGCGGGATCCCTGAGATGGAGACCCAGTACTTC
CDR3: CASSRSSGIPEMETQYF

J: TRBJ2-1
length: 16
V: TRBV2
size: NA
D: TRBD2
DNA: TGTGCCAGCAGTCGCTCTAGCGGGATAACCTACAATGAGCAGTTCTTC
CDR3: CASSRSSGITYNEQFF

J: TRBJ2-4
length: 15
V: TRBV6-6
size: NA
D: NA
DNA: TGTGCCAGCAGTTTAGGCGCAGGGGAGGGAGACATTCAGTACTTC
CDR3: CASSLGAGEGDIQYF

J: TRBJ1-6
length: 15
V: TRBV19
size: NA
D: TRBD1
DNA: TGTGCCAGTAGAAGGGGCCGGGACAGGGTTTCACCCCTCCACTTT
CDR3: CASRRGRDRVSPLHF

J: TRBJ1-2
length: 13
V: TRBV28
size: NA
D: NA
DNA: TGTGCCAGCAGTTTCATGGCGGGGTATGGCTACACCTTC
CDR3: CASSFMAGYGYTF

J: TRBJ1-1
length: 14
V: TRBV5-1
size: NA
D: NA
DNA: TGCGCCAGCAGCTTGACAGGTATGAACACTGAAGCTTTCTTT
CDR3: CASSLTGMNTEAFF

J: TRBJ1-6
length: 14
V: TRBV6-7
size: NA
D: NA
DNA: TGTGCCAGCAGTAAGACGGAAAATAATTCACCCCTCCACTTT
CDR3: CASSKTENNSPLHF

J: TRBJ2-1
length: 18
V: TRBV4-1
size: NA
D: NA
DNA: TGCGCCAGCAGCCAACCCCCAGGCCGGAGAGTTTGGGGCAATGAGCAGTTCTTC
CDR3: CASSQPPGRRVWGNEQFF

J: TRBJ1-1
length: 15
V: TRBV6-5
size: NA
D: NA
DNA: TGTGCCAGCAGTTACCGGATTGCAGGCCGAACTGAAGCTTTCTTT
CDR3: CASSYRIAGRTEAFF

J: TRBJ2-3
length: 16
V: TRBV11-3
size: NA
D: TRBD2
DNA: TGTGCCAGCAGCCCGGGGACTAGCGGGAGCACAGATACGCAGTATTTT
CDR3: CASSPGTSGSTDTQYF

J: TRBJ2-7
length: 18
V: TRBV30
size: NA
D: TRBD1
DNA: TGTGCCTGGAGAAGCAAACGAGTGGGACAGGGTGGGTTTAGCGAGCAGTACTTC
CDR3: CAWRSKRVGQGGFSEQYF

J: TRBJ1-1
length: 12
V: TRBV6-1
size: NA
D: NA
DNA: TGTGCCAGCAGTGATCAGGGCACTGAAGCTTTCTTT
CDR3: CASSDQGTEAFF

J: TRBJ2-7
length: 15
V: TRBV15
size: NA
D: TRBD2
DNA: TGTGCCACCAGCTGGAGTAGCGGGAGGGCCTACGAGCAGTACTTC
CDR3: CATSWSSGRAYEQYF

J: TRBJ1-5
length: 14
V: TRBV25-1
size: NA
D: NA
DNA: TGTGCCAGCCCCCCCAACAGGTACGGTCAGCCCCAGCATTTT
CDR3: CASPPNRYGQPQHF

J: TRBJ1-2
length: 12
V: TRBV28
size: NA
D: TRBD1
DNA: TGTGCCAGCAGTTTTGGACAGGGGGGCTACACCTTC
CDR3: CASSFGQGGYTF

J: TRBJ1-4
length: 15
V: TRBV27
size: NA
D: TRBD1
DNA: TGTGCCAGCAGGGGAAAGAGGGACAGCAATGAAAAACTGTTTTTT
CDR3: CASRGKRDSNEKLFF

J: TRBJ2-7
length: 14
V: TRBV10-2
size: NA
D: NA
DNA: TGCGCCAGCAGTCTGGAGGTAGCGGCGCGGGAGCAGTACTTC
CDR3: CASSLEVAAREQYF

J: TRBJ2-3
length: 16
V: TRBV2
size: NA
D: NA
DNA: NA
CDR3: CASSETSLVGTGTGYF

J: TRBJ1-1
length: 14
V: TRBV29-1
size: once
D: NA
DNA: TGCAGCGCCCGGGGAGGGACGGAGGTTACTGAAGCTTTCTTT
CDR3: CSARGGTEVTEAFF

J: TRBJ1-3
length: 16
V: TRBV4-1
size: NA
D: TRBD1
DNA: TGCGCCAGCAGCCAAGAGGGACAGGCCAATGGAAACACCATATATTTT
CDR3: CASSQEGQANGNTIYF

J: TRBJ1-3
length: 17
V: TRBV4-1
size: once
D: TRBD1
DNA: TGCGCCAGCAGCCAAGGTTATCAGGGGGCCTCTGGAAACACCATATATTTT
CDR3: CASSQGYQGASGNTIYF

J: TRBJ2-7
length: 14
V: TRBV15
size: NA
D: TRBD1
DNA: TGTGCCACCCGCACGACAGGGTCGGCCCACGAGCAGTACTTC
CDR3: CATRTTGSAHEQYF

J: TRBJ2-7
length: 14
V: TRBV2
size: NA
D: TRBD2
DNA: TGTGCCAGCAATCAACGGGCGGGAGACCACGAGCAGTACTTC
CDR3: CASNQRAGDHEQYF

J: TRBJ2-7
length: 17
V: TRBV7-9
size: NA
D: TRBD1
DNA: TGTGCCAGCAGCTACAAAATAAGCGGACAGGCCGACTACGAGCAGTACTTC
CDR3: CASSYKISGQADYEQYF

J: TRBJ2-3
length: 17
V: TRBV5-1
size: NA
D: TRBD2
DNA: TGCGCCAGCAGCCATCGAGGTGGTAGCGGGAGTGTAGATACGCAGTATTTT
CDR3: CASSHRGGSGSVDTQYF

J: TRBJ2-7
length: 13
V: TRBV5-1
size: NA
D: TRBD2
DNA: TGCGCCAGCAGACTAGCGGGGACCTACGAGCAGTACTTC
CDR3: CASRLAGTYEQYF

J: TRBJ2-3
length: 17
V: TRBV5-1
size: NA
D: TRBD2
DNA: TGCGCCAGCAGCTTGTTTGTTCTAGCGGGAGATTTAGATACGCAGTATTTT
CDR3: CASSLFVLAGDLDTQYF

J: TRBJ2-7
length: 14
V: TRBV19
size: once
D: TRBD1
DNA: TGTGCCACCGCAAGAACAGGGGCTACCTACGAGCAGTACTTC
CDR3: CATARTGATYEQYF

J: TRBJ2-3
length: 19
V: TRBV6-1
size: NA
D: TRBD2
DNA: TGTGCCAGCAGTGAAGATGGGTGGGGACTAGCGGGAAACACAGATACGCAGTATTTT
CDR3: CASSEDGWGLAGNTDTQYF

J: TRBJ2-3
length: 19
V: TRBV15
size: NA
D: TRBD2
DNA: TGTGCCACCAGCAGAGCAATCCTAGTAACTAGCGCCCCCACAGATACGCAGTATTTT
CDR3: CATSRAILVTSAPTDTQYF

J: TRBJ2-1
length: 19
V: TRBV10-3
size: once
D: TRBD2
DNA: TGTGCCATCTCTCCCCGGGGGACTAGCGGGTCTCGCTCCTACAATGAGCAGTTCTTC
CDR3: CAISPRGTSGSRSYNEQFF

J: TRBJ2-7
length: 15
V: TRBV28
size: NA
D: TRBD2
DNA: TGTGCCAGCAGTACCGGGACTAGCGGGATGCGTGAGCAGTACTTC
CDR3: CASSTGTSGMREQYF

J: TRBJ2-7
length: 15
V: TRBV28
size: NA
D: NA
DNA: TGTGCCAGCAGCAAACGGACCAGGTGGTCCTACGAGCAGTACTTC
CDR3: CASSKRTRWSYEQYF

J: TRBJ2-1
length: 16
V: TRBV11-1
size: NA
D: TRBD2
DNA: TGTGCCAGCAGCGGCCCACTAGCGGTCGGGATCAATGAGCAGTTCTTC
CDR3: CASSGPLAVGINEQFF

J: TRBJ2-2
length: 16
V: TRBV5-1
size: NA
D: TRBD1
DNA: TGCGCCAGCAGCTCTCCGGGACAGGGGGCCTCCGGGGAGCTGTTTTTT
CDR3: CASSSPGQGASGELFF

J: TRBJ2-7
length: 14
V: TRBV28
size: NA
D: TRBD2
DNA: TGTGCCAGCTCCAATGCGGGAGGGACCTACGAGCAGTACTTC
CDR3: CASSNAGGTYEQYF

J: TRBJ2-7
length: 15
V: TRBV11-1
size: NA
D: NA
DNA: TGTGCCAGCAGCTTTTCTAGCGAACCGAACTACGAGCAGTACTTC
CDR3: CASSFSSEPNYEQYF

J: TRBJ2-2
length: 15
V: TRBV6-5
size: NA
D: NA
DNA: TGTGCCAGCACCCTGGGGGTCGCGAACACCGGGGAGCTGTTTTTT
CDR3: CASTLGVANTGELFF